Listed below are T cell receptor beta chains from one sample, sequenced in a study of CD8+CD57+ T cells in acquired aplastic anemia. TCRdb independently ran MiXCR on the reads; one entry per CDR3 protein. The sample consists of 160,000 or so distinct CDR3 sequences, under 55% of them appearing once. The sample consisted of sorted CD4+, CD8+, or CD8+CD57+ T cells (not recorded which) from PBMCs. The receptors derive from a human donor with aplastic anemia. CDR3s include the opening cysteine and the closing phenylalanine or tryptophan. Fields, in order: CDR3 protein, CDR3 DNA, V gene, clone size, D gene, J gene. D genes are given only for firm matches. The size entry is marked missing in some rows and otherwise reads once, few, many or a size class.

CDR3aa: CSASRPRGGRQFF; CDR3nt: TGCAGTGCAAGTCGCCCGAGGGGGGGACGGCAGTTCTTC; v_gene: TRBV20-1; abundance: .; d_gene: .; j_gene: TRBJ2-1
CDR3aa: CSVVVGQENNEQFF; CDR3nt: TGCAGCGTCGTCGTAGGACAGGAAAACAATGAGCAGTTCTTC; v_gene: TRBV29-1; abundance: .; d_gene: TRBD1; j_gene: TRBJ2-1
CDR3aa: CASRRPDSYGYTF; CDR3nt: TGTGCCAGCAGAAGACCCGACAGCTATGGCTACACCTTC; v_gene: TRBV27; abundance: few; d_gene: .; j_gene: TRBJ1-2
CDR3aa: CASSLAGGREKLFF; CDR3nt: TGTGCCAGCAGCTTAGCAGGGGGCAGGGAAAAACTGTTTTTT; v_gene: TRBV7-3; abundance: .; d_gene: TRBD1; j_gene: TRBJ1-4
CDR3aa: CASSRYGLAETQYF; CDR3nt: TGTGCCAGCAGCCGATATGGGCTAGCGGAGACCCAGTACTTC; v_gene: TRBV7-3; abundance: many; d_gene: .; j_gene: TRBJ2-5
CDR3aa: CATSDPTSASTDTQFF; CDR3nt: TGTGCCACCAGTGACCCGACTAGCGCTAGCACAGATACGCAGTTCTTC; v_gene: TRBV24-1; abundance: .; d_gene: TRBD2; j_gene: TRBJ2-1
CDR3aa: CASSQDLLGGVGSLTEAFF; CDR3nt: TGTGCCAGCAGCCAAGATTTACTTGGGGGTGTTGGAAGTTTAACTGAAGCTTTCTTT; v_gene: TRBV14; abundance: few; d_gene: .; j_gene: TRBJ1-1
CDR3aa: CASSGLGGRDTEAFF; CDR3nt: TGTGCCAGCAGCGGCCTGGGGGGTCGGGACACTGAAGCTTTCTTT; v_gene: TRBV9; abundance: .; d_gene: .; j_gene: TRBJ1-1
CDR3aa: CASSEVGGGFNEQFF; CDR3nt: TGTGCCAGCAGTGAAGTCGGGGGGGGCTTCAATGAGCAGTTCTTC; v_gene: TRBV6-1; abundance: .; d_gene: TRBD2; j_gene: TRBJ2-1
CDR3aa: CASSMPAYGYTF; CDR3nt: TGTGCCAGTAGTATGCCCGCTTATGGCTACACCTTC; v_gene: TRBV19; abundance: .; d_gene: .; j_gene: TRBJ1-2
CDR3aa: CASSLSPGQVYEQYF; CDR3nt: TGCGCCAGCAGCTTGTCTCCGGGACAGGTCTACGAGCAGTACTTC; v_gene: TRBV5-1; abundance: .; d_gene: TRBD1; j_gene: TRBJ2-7
CDR3aa: CSVVSPGTGASNYGYTF; CDR3nt: TGCAGCGTGGTATCGCCTGGGACAGGGGCTTCTAACTATGGCTACACCTTC; v_gene: TRBV29-1; abundance: .; d_gene: TRBD1; j_gene: TRBJ1-2
CDR3aa: CASLGQGSYEQYF; CDR3nt: TGTGCCAGCCTGGGACAGGGTTCCTACGAGCAGTACTTC; v_gene: TRBV7-9; abundance: .; d_gene: TRBD1; j_gene: TRBJ2-7
CDR3aa: CASSLRPGDTYEQYF; CDR3nt: TGTGCCAGCAGCTTAAGGCCGGGGGACACCTACGAGCAGTACTTC; v_gene: TRBV7-8; abundance: .; d_gene: .; j_gene: TRBJ2-7
CDR3aa: CAISVQGESPLHF; CDR3nt: TGTGCCATCAGTGTACAGGGGGAATCACCCCTCCACTTT; v_gene: TRBV10-3; abundance: .; d_gene: TRBD1; j_gene: TRBJ1-6
CDR3aa: CASTKLGMSYNEQFF; CDR3nt: TGTGCCAGTACCAAGCTTGGGATGTCCTACAATGAGCAGTTCTTC; v_gene: TRBV19; abundance: .; d_gene: .; j_gene: TRBJ2-1
CDR3aa: CASSHVDLGLLTGELFF; CDR3nt: TGCGCCAGCAGCCATGTCGACTTAGGACTTTTAACCGGGGAGCTGTTTTTT; v_gene: TRBV4-1; abundance: many; d_gene: .; j_gene: TRBJ2-2
CDR3aa: CSARGQVTYEQYF; CDR3nt: TGCAGTGCTAGAGGACAGGTAACCTACGAGCAGTACTTC; v_gene: TRBV20-1; abundance: .; d_gene: .; j_gene: TRBJ2-7
CDR3aa: CAVTHRTDYSREQYF; CDR3nt: TGTGCCGTTACCCACCGGACAGACTATTCGAGGGAGCAGTACTTC; v_gene: TRBV10-3; abundance: once; d_gene: .; j_gene: TRBJ2-7
CDR3aa: CASSIGGQSYNEQFF; CDR3nt: TGTGCCAGTAGTATAGGGGGACAGAGCTACAATGAGCAGTTCTTC; v_gene: TRBV19; abundance: many; d_gene: TRBD1; j_gene: TRBJ2-1
CDR3aa: CSARAISTDTQYF; CDR3nt: TGCAGTGCTCGGGCCATTAGCACAGATACGCAGTATTTT; v_gene: TRBV20-1; abundance: many; d_gene: .; j_gene: TRBJ2-3
CDR3aa: CASSYKGPSGGALETQYF; CDR3nt: TGTGCCAGCAGTTACAAGGGGCCTAGCGGGGGGGCATTGGAGACCCAGTACTTC; v_gene: TRBV6-2/TRBV6-3; abundance: .; d_gene: TRBD2; j_gene: TRBJ2-5
CDR3aa: CASSSRTGYEQYF; CDR3nt: TGTGCCAGCAGCTCTCGGACCGGGTACGAGCAGTACTTC; v_gene: TRBV5-4; abundance: once; d_gene: .; j_gene: TRBJ2-7
CDR3aa: CAISALAGGSAYF; CDR3nt: TGTGCCATCAGTGCACTAGCGGGGGGCTCGGCGTACTTC; v_gene: TRBV10-3; abundance: once; d_gene: TRBD2; j_gene: TRBJ2-7
CDR3aa: CASSFVRGGTGELFF; CDR3nt: TGCGCCAGCAGCTTTGTCAGGGGAGGCACCGGGGAGCTGTTTTTT; v_gene: TRBV5-1; abundance: many; d_gene: .; j_gene: TRBJ2-2
CDR3aa: CASSEGFDGYTF; CDR3nt: TGTGCCAGCAGCGAGGGCTTCGATGGCTACACCTTC; v_gene: TRBV12-3/TRBV12-4; abundance: many; d_gene: .; j_gene: TRBJ1-2
CDR3aa: CAISESTGPNYGYTF; CDR3nt: TGTGCCATCAGTGAGTCGACAGGGCCGAACTATGGCTACACCTTC; v_gene: TRBV10-3; abundance: .; d_gene: TRBD1; j_gene: TRBJ1-2
CDR3aa: CASQTVISNSPLHF; CDR3nt: TGTGCCAGCCAGACAGTTATCTCCAACTCACCCCTCCACTTT; v_gene: TRBV2; abundance: .; d_gene: .; j_gene: TRBJ1-6
CDR3aa: CASSAGGHNEQFF; CDR3nt: TGTGCCAGCAGTGCGGGGGGGCACAATGAGCAGTTCTTC; v_gene: TRBV25-1; abundance: few; d_gene: TRBD2; j_gene: TRBJ2-1
CDR3aa: CASSQGQGQSTGELFF; CDR3nt: TGTGCCAGCAGCCAAGGACAGGGACAAAGCACCGGGGAGCTGTTTTTT; v_gene: TRBV4-2; abundance: many; d_gene: TRBD1; j_gene: TRBJ2-2
CDR3aa: CASSLSTGAQETQYF; CDR3nt: TGTGCCAGCAGCCTCAGCACGGGGGCCCAAGAGACCCAGTACTTC; v_gene: TRBV5-6; abundance: many; d_gene: .; j_gene: TRBJ2-5
CDR3aa: CASRELAGGSETQYF; CDR3nt: TGCGCCAGCAGAGAACTAGCGGGGGGGTCAGAGACCCAGTACTTC; v_gene: TRBV5-1; abundance: few; d_gene: TRBD2; j_gene: TRBJ2-5
CDR3aa: CASGQGVTDTQYF; CDR3nt: TGTGCCAGCGGACAGGGGGTCACAGATACGCAGTATTTT; v_gene: TRBV6-4; abundance: many; d_gene: TRBD1; j_gene: TRBJ2-3
CDR3aa: CSATRGGRGLDSPLHF; CDR3nt: TGCAGTGCTACTAGGGGGGGCAGGGGATTGGATTCACCCCTCCACTTT; v_gene: TRBV20-1; abundance: many; d_gene: .; j_gene: TRBJ1-6
CDR3aa: CASSDPSLRTSGNTIYF; CDR3nt: TGTGCCAGCTCAGACCCTAGCCTTCGGACCTCTGGAAACACCATATATTTT; v_gene: TRBV6-1; abundance: many; d_gene: .; j_gene: TRBJ1-3
CDR3aa: CASRGTRGGTDTQYF; CDR3nt: TGTGCCAGCAGGGGGACCCGTGGCGGCACAGATACGCAGTATTTT; v_gene: TRBV14; abundance: many; d_gene: .; j_gene: TRBJ2-3
CDR3aa: CSARPTQGVGSPLHF; CDR3nt: TGCAGTGCTAGACCAACACAGGGAGTAGGGTCACCCCTCCACTTT; v_gene: TRBV20-1; abundance: .; d_gene: .; j_gene: TRBJ1-6
CDR3aa: CSARSPGSSGANEQFF; CDR3nt: TGCAGTGCTAGATCCCCCGGTTCTAGCGGGGCCAATGAGCAGTTCTTC; v_gene: TRBV20-1; abundance: many; d_gene: TRBD2; j_gene: TRBJ2-1
CDR3aa: CASSQVWASTNEQYF; CDR3nt: TGTGCCAGCAGCCAAGTTTGGGCATCCACTAACGAGCAGTACTTC; v_gene: TRBV12-3/TRBV12-4; abundance: .; d_gene: .; j_gene: TRBJ2-7
CDR3aa: CASSTGHWRLGNTIYF; CDR3nt: TGTGCCAGCAGCACCGGACATTGGCGACTTGGAAACACCATATATTTT; v_gene: TRBV7-6; abundance: many; d_gene: .; j_gene: TRBJ1-3
CDR3aa: CASSFGQGASTGELFF; CDR3nt: TGTGCCAGCAGCTTTGGACAGGGGGCGTCCACCGGGGAGCTGTTTTTT; v_gene: TRBV11-1; abundance: many; d_gene: TRBD1; j_gene: TRBJ2-2
CDR3aa: CASSADRQYQETQYF; CDR3nt: TGTGCCAGCAGTGCCGACAGACAGTACCAAGAGACCCAGTACTTC; v_gene: TRBV25-1; abundance: few; d_gene: .; j_gene: TRBJ2-5
CDR3aa: CASSQEAAILRGEAFF; CDR3nt: TGCGCCAGCAGCCAAGAGGCGGCCATCCTTCGGGGTGAAGCTTTCTTT; v_gene: TRBV4-1; abundance: .; d_gene: .; j_gene: TRBJ1-1
CDR3aa: CASSVGGTTNEKLFF; CDR3nt: TGTGCCAGCAGCGTCGGGGGGACAACTAATGAAAAACTGTTTTTT; v_gene: TRBV5-4; abundance: few; d_gene: .; j_gene: TRBJ1-4
CDR3aa: CAISDDREVQKLFF; CDR3nt: TGTGCCATCAGTGACGACAGGGAAGTTCAAAAACTGTTTTTT; v_gene: TRBV10-3; abundance: .; d_gene: TRBD1; j_gene: TRBJ1-4
CDR3aa: CASSAGTGGEKLFF; CDR3nt: TGTGCCAGCAGCGCCGGGACAGGGGGTGAAAAACTGTTTTTT; v_gene: TRBV7-6; abundance: few; d_gene: TRBD1; j_gene: TRBJ1-4
CDR3aa: CASSFRQGGNQPQHF; CDR3nt: TGTGCCAGCAGCTTTCGACAGGGGGGCAATCAGCCCCAGCATTTT; v_gene: TRBV5-5; abundance: many; d_gene: TRBD1; j_gene: TRBJ1-5